This T cell receptor beta chain was recorded in a study of OX40 agonist ivuxolimab in advanced cancers. Whole-study context: Dose-escalation cases comprised hepatocellular carcinoma, melanoma, renal cell or head and neck cancer. Study-wide findings and caveats: Among the lowest peripheral clonal expansion occurred in 0.1-3.0 mg/kg partial responders. The CD4+ and CD8+ T cells in the blood had expanded clonally by week 6 at 0.1 to 3.0 mg/kg.

As concerns this clone: Its matching antigen is unknown.

TCRdb keeps only in-frame clones here, not all; method: immunoSEQ multiplex PCR. The data show tens of thousands of clones, 90% seen once. Looked up from germline, CDR1 is MNHEY and CDR2 is SVGAGI. The V end was cut by 6 bases, the J end by 6 bases, with 12 bases between. The CDR3 totals 12 residues. This rearrangement joins TRBV6-5 to TRBJ2-7, with a tentative D call TRBD2 (6 bases). This specimen was CD4+ or CD8+ T cells sorted from blood, taken in a trial of the OX40 agonist ivuxolimab. This TCR was recovered from an adult with an advanced solid tumor such as melanoma, head and neck, liver or kidney cancer. The CDR3 reads CASREGRGEQYF. In DNA form, the CDR3 reads TGTGCCAGCAGGGAGGGAAGGGGCGAGCAGTACTTC.